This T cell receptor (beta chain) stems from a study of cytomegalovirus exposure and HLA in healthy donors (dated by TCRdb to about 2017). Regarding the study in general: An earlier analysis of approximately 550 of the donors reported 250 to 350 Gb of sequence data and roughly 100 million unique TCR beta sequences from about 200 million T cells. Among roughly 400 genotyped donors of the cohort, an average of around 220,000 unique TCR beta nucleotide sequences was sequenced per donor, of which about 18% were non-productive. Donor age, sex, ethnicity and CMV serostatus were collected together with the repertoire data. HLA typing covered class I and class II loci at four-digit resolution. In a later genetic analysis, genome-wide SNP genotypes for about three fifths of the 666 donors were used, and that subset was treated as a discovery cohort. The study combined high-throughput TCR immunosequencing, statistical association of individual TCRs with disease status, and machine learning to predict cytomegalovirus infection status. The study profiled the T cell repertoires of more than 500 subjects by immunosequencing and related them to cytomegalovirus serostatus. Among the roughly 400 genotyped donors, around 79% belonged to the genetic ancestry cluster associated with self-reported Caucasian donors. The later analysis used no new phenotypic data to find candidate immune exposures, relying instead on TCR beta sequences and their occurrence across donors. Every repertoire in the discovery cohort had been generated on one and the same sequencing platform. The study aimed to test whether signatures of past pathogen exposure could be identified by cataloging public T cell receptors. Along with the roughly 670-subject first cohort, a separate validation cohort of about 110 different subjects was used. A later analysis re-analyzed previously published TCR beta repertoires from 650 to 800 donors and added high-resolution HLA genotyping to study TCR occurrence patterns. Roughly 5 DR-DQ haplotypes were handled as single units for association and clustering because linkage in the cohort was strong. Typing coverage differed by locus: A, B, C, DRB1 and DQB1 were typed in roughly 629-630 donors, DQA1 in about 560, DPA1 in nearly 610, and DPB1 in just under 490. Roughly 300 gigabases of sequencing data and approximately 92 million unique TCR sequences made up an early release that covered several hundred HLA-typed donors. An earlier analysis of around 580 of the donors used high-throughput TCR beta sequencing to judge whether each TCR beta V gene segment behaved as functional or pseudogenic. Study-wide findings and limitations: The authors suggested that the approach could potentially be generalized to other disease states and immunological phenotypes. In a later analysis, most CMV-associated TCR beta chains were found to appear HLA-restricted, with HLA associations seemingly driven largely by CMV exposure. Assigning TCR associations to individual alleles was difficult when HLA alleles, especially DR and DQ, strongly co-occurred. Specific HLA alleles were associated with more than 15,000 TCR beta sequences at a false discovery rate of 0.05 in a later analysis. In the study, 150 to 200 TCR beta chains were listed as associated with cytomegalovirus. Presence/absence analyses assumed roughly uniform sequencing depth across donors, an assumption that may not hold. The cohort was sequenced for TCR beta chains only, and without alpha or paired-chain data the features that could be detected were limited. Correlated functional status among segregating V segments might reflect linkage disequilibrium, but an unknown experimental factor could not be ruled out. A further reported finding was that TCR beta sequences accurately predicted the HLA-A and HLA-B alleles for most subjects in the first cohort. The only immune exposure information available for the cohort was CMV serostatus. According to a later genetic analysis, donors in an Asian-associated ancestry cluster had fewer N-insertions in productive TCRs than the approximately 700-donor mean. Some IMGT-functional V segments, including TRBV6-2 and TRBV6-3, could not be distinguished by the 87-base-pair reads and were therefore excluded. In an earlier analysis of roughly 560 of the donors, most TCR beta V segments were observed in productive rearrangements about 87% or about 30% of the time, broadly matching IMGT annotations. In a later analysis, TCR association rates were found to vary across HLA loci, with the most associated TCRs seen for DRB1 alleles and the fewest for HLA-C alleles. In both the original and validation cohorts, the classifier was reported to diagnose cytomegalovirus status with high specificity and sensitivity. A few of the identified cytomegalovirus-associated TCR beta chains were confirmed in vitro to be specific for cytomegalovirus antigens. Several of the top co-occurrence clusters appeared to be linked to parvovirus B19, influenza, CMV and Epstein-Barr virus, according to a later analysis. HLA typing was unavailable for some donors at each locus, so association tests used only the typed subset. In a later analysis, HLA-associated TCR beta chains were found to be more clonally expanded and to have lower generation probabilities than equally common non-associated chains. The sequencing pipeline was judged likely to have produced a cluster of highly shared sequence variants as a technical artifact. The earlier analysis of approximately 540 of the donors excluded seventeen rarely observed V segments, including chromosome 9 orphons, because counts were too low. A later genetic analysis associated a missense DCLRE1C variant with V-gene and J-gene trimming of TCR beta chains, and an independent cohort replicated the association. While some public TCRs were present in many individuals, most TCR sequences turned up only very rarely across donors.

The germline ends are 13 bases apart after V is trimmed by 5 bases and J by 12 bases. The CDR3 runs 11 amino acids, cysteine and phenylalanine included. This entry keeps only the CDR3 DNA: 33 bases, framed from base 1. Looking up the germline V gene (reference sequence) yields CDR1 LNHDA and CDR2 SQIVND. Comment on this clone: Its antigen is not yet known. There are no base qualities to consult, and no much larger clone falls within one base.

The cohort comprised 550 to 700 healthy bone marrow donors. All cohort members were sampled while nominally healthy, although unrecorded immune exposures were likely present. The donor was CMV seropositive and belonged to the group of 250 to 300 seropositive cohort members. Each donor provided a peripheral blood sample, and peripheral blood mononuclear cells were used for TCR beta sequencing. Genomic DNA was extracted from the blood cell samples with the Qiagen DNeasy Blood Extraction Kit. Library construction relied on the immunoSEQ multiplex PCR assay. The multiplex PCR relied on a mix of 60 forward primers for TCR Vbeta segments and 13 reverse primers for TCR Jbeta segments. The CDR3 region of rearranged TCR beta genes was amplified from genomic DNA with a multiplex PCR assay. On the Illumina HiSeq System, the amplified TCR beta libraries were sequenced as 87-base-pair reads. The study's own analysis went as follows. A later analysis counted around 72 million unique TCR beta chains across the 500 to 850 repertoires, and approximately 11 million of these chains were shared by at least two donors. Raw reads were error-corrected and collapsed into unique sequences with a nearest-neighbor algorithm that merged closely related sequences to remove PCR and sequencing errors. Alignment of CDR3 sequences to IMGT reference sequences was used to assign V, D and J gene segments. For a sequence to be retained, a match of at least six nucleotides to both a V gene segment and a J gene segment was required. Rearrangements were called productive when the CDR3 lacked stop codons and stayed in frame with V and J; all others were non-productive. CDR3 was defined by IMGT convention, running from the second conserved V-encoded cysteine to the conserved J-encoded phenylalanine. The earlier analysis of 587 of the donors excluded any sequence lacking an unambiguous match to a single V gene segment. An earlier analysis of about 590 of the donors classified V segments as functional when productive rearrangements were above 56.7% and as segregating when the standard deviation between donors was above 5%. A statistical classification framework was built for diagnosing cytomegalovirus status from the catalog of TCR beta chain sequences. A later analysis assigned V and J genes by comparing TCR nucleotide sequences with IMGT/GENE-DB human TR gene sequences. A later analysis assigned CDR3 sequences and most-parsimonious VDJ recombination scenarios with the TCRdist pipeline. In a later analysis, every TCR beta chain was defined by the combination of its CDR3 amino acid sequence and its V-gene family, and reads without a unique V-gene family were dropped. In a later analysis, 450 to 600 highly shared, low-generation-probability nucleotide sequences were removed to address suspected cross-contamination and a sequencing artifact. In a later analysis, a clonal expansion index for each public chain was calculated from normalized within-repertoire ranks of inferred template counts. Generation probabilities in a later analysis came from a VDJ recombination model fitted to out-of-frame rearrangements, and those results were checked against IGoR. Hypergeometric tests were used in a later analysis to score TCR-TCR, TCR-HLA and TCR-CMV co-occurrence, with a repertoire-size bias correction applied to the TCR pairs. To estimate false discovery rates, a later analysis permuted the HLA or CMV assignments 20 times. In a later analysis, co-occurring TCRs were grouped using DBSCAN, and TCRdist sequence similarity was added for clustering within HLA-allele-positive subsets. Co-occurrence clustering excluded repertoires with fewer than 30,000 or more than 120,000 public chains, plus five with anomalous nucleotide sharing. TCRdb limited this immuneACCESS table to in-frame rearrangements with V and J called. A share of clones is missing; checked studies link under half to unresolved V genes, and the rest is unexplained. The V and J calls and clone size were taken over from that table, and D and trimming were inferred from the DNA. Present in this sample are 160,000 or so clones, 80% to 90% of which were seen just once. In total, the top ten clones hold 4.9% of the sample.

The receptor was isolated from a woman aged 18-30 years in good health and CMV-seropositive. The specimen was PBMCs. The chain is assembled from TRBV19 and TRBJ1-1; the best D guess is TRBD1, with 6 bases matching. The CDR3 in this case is CASSFRTVPFF. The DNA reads TGTGCCAGTAGTTTCCGGACAGTGCCTTTCTTT.